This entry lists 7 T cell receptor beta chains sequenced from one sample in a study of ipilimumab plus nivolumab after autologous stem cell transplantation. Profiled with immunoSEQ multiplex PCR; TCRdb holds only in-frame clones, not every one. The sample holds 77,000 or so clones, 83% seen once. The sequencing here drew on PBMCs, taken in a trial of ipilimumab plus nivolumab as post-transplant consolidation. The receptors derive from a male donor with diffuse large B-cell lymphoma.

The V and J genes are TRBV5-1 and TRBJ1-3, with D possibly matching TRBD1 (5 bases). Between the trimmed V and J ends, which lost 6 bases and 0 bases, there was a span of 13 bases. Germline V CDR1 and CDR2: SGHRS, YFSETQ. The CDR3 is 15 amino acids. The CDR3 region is CASTRDLNSGNTIYF. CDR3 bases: TGCGCCAGCACCCGGGACTTAAACTCTGGAAACACCATATATTTT.

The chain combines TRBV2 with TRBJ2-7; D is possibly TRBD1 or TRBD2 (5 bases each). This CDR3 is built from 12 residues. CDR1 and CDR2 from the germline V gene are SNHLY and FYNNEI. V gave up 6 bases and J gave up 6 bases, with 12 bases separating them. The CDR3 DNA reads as TGTGCCAGCAGCCGGCGTGGGGGCGAGCAGTACTTC. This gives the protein CASSRRGGEQYF.

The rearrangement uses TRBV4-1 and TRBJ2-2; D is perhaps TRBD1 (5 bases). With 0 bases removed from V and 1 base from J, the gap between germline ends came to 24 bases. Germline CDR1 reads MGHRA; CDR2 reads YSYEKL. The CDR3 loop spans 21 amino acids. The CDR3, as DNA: TGCGCCAGCAGCCAAGATAGGTTGGGCAGGGTCCCCGGAAAGAACACCGGGGAGCTGTTTTTT. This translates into CASSQDRLGRVPGKNTGELFF.

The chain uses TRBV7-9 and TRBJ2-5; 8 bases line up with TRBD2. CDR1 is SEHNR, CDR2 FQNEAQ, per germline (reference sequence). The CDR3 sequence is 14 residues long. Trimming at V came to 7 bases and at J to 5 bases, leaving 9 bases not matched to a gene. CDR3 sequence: CASTIGGESETQYF. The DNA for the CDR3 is TGTGCCAGCACCATCGGGGGGGAAAGTGAGACCCAGTACTTC.

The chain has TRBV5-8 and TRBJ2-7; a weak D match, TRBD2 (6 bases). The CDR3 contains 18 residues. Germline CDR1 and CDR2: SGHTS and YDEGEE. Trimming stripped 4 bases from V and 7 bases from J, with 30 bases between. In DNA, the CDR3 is TGTGCCAGCAGCGACCTCAACCCAGCGGGCGGTTACTTACGGGAGCAGTACTTC. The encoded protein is CASSDLNPAGGYLREQYF.

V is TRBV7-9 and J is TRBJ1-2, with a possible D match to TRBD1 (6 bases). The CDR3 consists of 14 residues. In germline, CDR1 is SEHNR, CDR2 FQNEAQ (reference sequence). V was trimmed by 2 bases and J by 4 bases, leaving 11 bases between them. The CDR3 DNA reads TGTGCCAGCAGCTTACGGGGGGCGACCTATGGCTACACCTTC. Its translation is CASSLRGATYGYTF.

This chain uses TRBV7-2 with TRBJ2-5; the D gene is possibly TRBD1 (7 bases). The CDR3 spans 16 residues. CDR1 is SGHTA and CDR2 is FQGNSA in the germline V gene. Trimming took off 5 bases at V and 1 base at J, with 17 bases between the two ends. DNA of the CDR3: TGTGCCAGCAGCCCGCGGGACAGAAGAGCCCAAGAGACCCAGTACTTC. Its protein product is CASSPRDRRAQETQYF.